One and the same sample provided the 19 T cell receptor beta chains below, sequenced in a study of T cell changes during pregnancy in multiple sclerosis. The assay was immunoSEQ multiplex PCR, and TCRdb's table has in-frame clones only and misses some. The table lists 90,000 or so clones, under 95% of them singletons. The starting material was peripheral blood, obtained in the first trimester of pregnancy. Receptor source: a female donor in good health, enrolled as a control in a pregnancy study.

Only one count was recorded for this clone. V is TRBV9 and J is TRBJ2-7; 10 bases match TRBD1. Germline V gene data show CDR1 as SGDLS and CDR2 as YYNGEE. With V trimmed by 0 bases and J by 5 bases, 5 bases remained unmatched. This CDR3 is 15 amino acids long. CDR3 residues: CASSVGGGTGDEQYF. CDR3 bases: TGTGCCAGCAGCGTAGGGGGGGGGACAGGGGACGAGCAGTACTTC.

The rearrangement joins TRBV2 to TRBJ2-1; D not certain. Trimming stripped 8 bases from V and 4 bases from J, with 6 bases between. CDR3 length equals 11 residues. Germline V gives CDR1 SNHLY, CDR2 FYNNEI. The CDR3 DNA reads TGTGCCAGCGACATTTACAATGAGCAGTTCTTC. This gives the protein CASDIYNEQFF.

V gene TRBV19 combines with J gene TRBJ1-6, with D maybe TRBD1 (6 bases). Germline V gives CDR1 LNHDA, CDR2 SQIVND (reference sequence). The CDR3 is 14 residues long. V gave up 6 bases and J gave up 9 bases, with 15 bases separating them. CDR3 protein: CASRRQVSGSPLHF. CDR3 DNA: TGTGCCAGTAGACGACAGGTTTCGGGTTCACCCCTCCACTTT. Together with reference TRBV19 and TRBJ1-6, the CDR3 gives the full variable domain: DGGITQSPKYLFRKEGQNVTLSCEQNLNHDAMYWYRQDPGQGLRLIYYSQIVNDFQKGDIAEGYSVSREKKESFPLTVTSAQKNPTAFYLCASRRQVSGSPLHFGNGTRLTVT.

The chain has TRBV5-1 and TRBJ2-2; TRBD1 is a possible D gene (6 bases). This CDR3 is built from 17 residues. The V gene lost 0 bases and the J gene lost 0 bases, with 12 bases spanning the gap. Germline-derived CDR1 and CDR2 are SGHRS and YFSETQ. The CDR3 region is CASSLGIGTSNTGELFF. The CDR3 DNA sequence: TGCGCCAGCAGCTTGGGGATTGGGACATCGAACACCGGGGAGCTGTTTTTT.

This chain uses TRBV10-3 with TRBJ2-2; 11 bases match TRBD2. This CDR3 comprises 15 residues. With 10 bases clipped from V and 0 bases from J, the junction kept 4 bases outside the gene matches. Germline V gene data show CDR1 as ENHRY and CDR2 as SYGVKD. CDR3 coding DNA: TGTGCCACCCGACTAGCGGGGACGAACACCGGGGAGCTGTTTTTT. Translation: CATRLAGTNTGELFF.

The V gene is TRBV5-1, the J gene TRBJ1-1; no reliable D call. V lost 0 bases and J lost 1, with 7 bases in between. The V gene's germline CDR1 is SGHRS and CDR2 YFSETQ. The CDR3 totals 14 residues. The CDR3 region has the DNA TGCGCCAGCAGCTTGGATCCGGGGAACACTGAAGCTTTCTTT. Its translation is CASSLDPGNTEAFF.

This clone was seen only once. V is TRBV4-3 and J is TRBJ2-2; D might be TRBD2 (6 bases). In germline, CDR1 is LGHNA, CDR2 YSLEER. CDR3 length: 14 amino acids. The CDR3 DNA sequence: TGCGCTCTTATGGAGGGTTCGGGCACCGGGGAGCTGTTTTTT. It is translated as CALMEGSGTGELFF.

V gene TRBV18 combines with J gene TRBJ1-4; D not certain. CDR3 length: 13 amino acids. V was pared by 8 bases and J by 7 bases, with 14 bases between. Germline-derived CDR1 and CDR2 are KGHSH and LQKENI. CDR3 DNA sequence: TGTGCCAGCCAACGGGGAGGGAGTGAAAAACTGTTTTTT. This encodes CASQRGGSEKLFF.

The J gene is TRBJ1-2, the V gene TRBV7-9; no clear D. The CDR3 has 12 amino acids. CDR1 and CDR2 (germline): SEHNR, FQNEAQ (reference sequence). The V gene lost 3 bases and the J gene lost 8 bases, with 10 bases spanning the gap. CDR3 residues: CASSLEALGYTF. CDR3 bases: TGTGCCAGCAGCTTGGAGGCGTTGGGCTACACCTTC.

In its sample, this clone was seen once. J is TRBJ1-3 and V is TRBV4-1; no reliable D call. CDR3 length: 15 amino acids. Looked up from germline, CDR1 is MGHRA and CDR2 is YSYEKL. Trimming left V 0 bases short and J 0 bases short, with 6 bases between. The CDR3 region has the DNA TGCGCCAGCAGCCAAGAATGGGCCTCTGGAAACACCATATATTTT. It translates to CASSQEWASGNTIYF.

The rearrangement links TRBV7-2 to TRBJ2-1; a possible D gene is TRBD1 (5 bases). This CDR3 region has 17 residues. Trimming removed 4 bases from V and 7 bases from J, with 23 bases in between. From germline, CDR1 is SGHTA and CDR2 FQGNSA. The CDR3 reads CASSSSASTTRVNEQFF. CDR3 nucleotide sequence: TGTGCCAGCAGCTCCTCCGCGAGTACGACCAGGGTGAATGAGCAGTTCTTC.

V usage is TRBV21-1 and J usage is TRBJ2-5; the table's D call TRBD1 went unverified against the DNA. TRBV21-1 is annotated as a pseudogene. There are 11 residues in the CDR3. The CDR3 spells CALDRAETQYF. CDR3 DNA: TGTGCCTTGGACAGGGCGGAGACCCAGTACTTC.

This rearrangement joins TRBV11-1 to TRBJ2-4; 8 bases are a match to TRBD1. V lost 4 bases and J lost 4; bases outside the gene matches: 6. This CDR3 is built from 15 residues. Germline V gene lookup returns CDR1 SGHAT and CDR2 FQDESV (reference sequence). CDR3 sequence (DNA): TGTGCCAGCAGCTCCGGGACAGGAAGAAAAAACATTCAGTACTTC. It translates to CASSSGTGRKNIQYF.

The rearrangement uses TRBV11-3 and TRBJ2-3; D might be TRBD2 (6 bases). Between the trimmed V and J ends, which lost 3 bases and 2 bases, there was a span of 12 bases. Germline V gene data show CDR1 as SGHNT and CDR2 as YENEEA. This CDR3 is built from 15 residues. CDR3: CASSLTGDPTDTQYF. The CDR3, as DNA: TGTGCCAGCAGCTTGACGGGGGACCCCACAGATACGCAGTATTTT. Drawing the rest from reference TRBV11-3 and TRBJ2-3, the complete variable domain is EAGVVQSPRYKIIEKKQPVAFWCNPISGHNTLYWYLQNLGQGPELLIRYENEEAVDDSQLPKDRFSAERLKGVDSTLKIQPAELGDSAVYLCASSLTGDPTDTQYFGPGTRLTVL.

This chain links TRBV5-1 with TRBJ2-6; D not certain. This CDR3 contains 16 residues. CDR1 SGHRS and CDR2 YFSETQ come from the germline V gene. V was cut by 3 bases and J by 4 bases, with 14 bases left in between. The CDR3 DNA follows: TGCGCCAGCAGCTCCTCGGGTGGCCGAGGGGCCAACGTCCTGACTTTC. Encoded protein: CASSSSGGRGANVLTF.

This chain connects TRBV19 to TRBJ2-7; the D is unclear. This CDR3 has 15 amino acids. CDR1 is LNHDA, CDR2 SQIVND, per germline (reference sequence). Trimming left V 3 bases short and J 0 bases short, with 12 bases between. The CDR3 DNA reads as TGTGCCAGTAGTATCGCCTTTGGAGCCTCCTACGAGCAGTACTTC. Its protein is CASSIAFGASYEQYF.

This chain links TRBV2 with TRBJ2-2; the match to TRBD2 covers 10 bases. The CDR3 consists of 16 residues. The germline gives CDR1 SNHLY, CDR2 FYNNEI. V dropped 7 bases and J dropped 2; count of bases not matched to a gene: 7. Here the CDR3 reads CASNLAGVINTGELFF. The CDR3 DNA reads as TGTGCCAGCAACCTAGCGGGGGTCATTAACACCGGGGAGCTGTTTTTT.

This clone was seen a handful of times. The chain employs TRBV5-4 and TRBJ2-2; 7 nucleotides align to TRBD1. The trim removed 5 bases at V and 5 bases at J, leaving 6 bases unmatched. The CDR3 length is 14 residues. Germline CDR1 reads SGHNT; CDR2 reads YYREEE (reference sequence). CDR3 in DNA: TGTGCCAGCAGTCGAGGGGGCTTAACCGGGGAGCTGTTTTTT. It translates to CASSRGGLTGELFF. The complete variable domain, with remaining parts taken from reference TRBV5-4 and TRBJ2-2, reads ETGVTQSPTHLIKTRGQQVTLRCSSQSGHNTVSWYQQALGQGPQFIFQYYREEENGRGNFPPRFSGLQFPNYSSELNVNALELDDSALYLCASSRGGLTGELFFGEGSRLTVL.

V is TRBV5-4 and J is TRBJ1-4; D not resolved. The CDR3 contains 13 residues. Germline V lookup: CDR1 SGHNT, CDR2 YYREEE (reference sequence). The V end was cut by 1 base, the J end by 8 bases, with 9 bases between. The CDR3 coding sequence is TGTGCCAGCAGCTTGCAGACACAGGAAAAACTGTTTTTT. This codes for CASSLQTQEKLFF.